The rows below give T cell receptor beta chains drawn from one sample of a study of regulatory T cells in long-lasting Graves disease. TCRdb reprocessed the multiplex PCR reads via MiXCR and lists one record per CDR3 protein. The table includes around 400,000 distinct CDR3 sequences, 12% detected once. The same data also went into a second study, on T cells in Graves' hyperthyroidism and ophthalmopathy.

The sequencing here drew on peripheral blood mononuclear cells (PBMCs), taken at new diagnosis, from a patient treated with antithyroid drugs. The receptors were gathered from a woman under 30 with Graves disease. CDR3s include the opening cysteine and the closing phenylalanine or tryptophan. Fields, in order: D gene, clone size, V gene, J gene, CDR3 protein, CDR3 DNA. The D gene is left open where the match is weak. Not all rows give a size; the values are once, few, many and, for expanded clones, a class.

D gene: TRBD1; clone size: many; V gene: TRBV28; J gene: TRBJ2-1; CDR3 protein: CASTRSGGYEQFF; CDR3 DNA: TGTGCCAGCACCCGATCAGGGGGATATGAGCAGTTCTTC
D gene: TRBD1; clone size: few; V gene: TRBV6-2/TRBV6-3; J gene: TRBJ2-6; CDR3 protein: CASSYGNRGSGANVLTF; CDR3 DNA: TGTGCCAGCAGTTACGGAAACAGGGGCTCTGGGGCCAACGTCCTGACTTTC
D gene: NA; clone size: few; V gene: TRBV12-3/TRBV12-4; J gene: TRBJ2-5; CDR3 protein: CASSFPWETQYF; CDR3 DNA: TGTGCCAGCAGTTTCCCGTGGGAGACCCAGTACTTC
D gene: NA; clone size: few; V gene: TRBV7-9; J gene: TRBJ2-1; CDR3 protein: CASMRGSGVHNEQFF; CDR3 DNA: TGTGCCAGCATGCGTGGGTCAGGGGTTCACAATGAGCAGTTCTTC
D gene: NA; clone size: many; V gene: TRBV7-2; J gene: TRBJ1-1; CDR3 protein: CASSLIHAGSGLNTEAFF; CDR3 DNA: TGTGCCAGCAGCTTAATCCATGCTGGATCGGGGTTGAACACTGAAGCTTTCTTT
D gene: NA; clone size: many; V gene: TRBV27; J gene: TRBJ1-1; CDR3 protein: CASSPFGTEAFF; CDR3 DNA: TGTGCCAGCAGTCCCTTCGGGACTGAAGCTTTCTTT
D gene: TRBD2; clone size: few; V gene: TRBV6-2/TRBV6-3; J gene: TRBJ2-1; CDR3 protein: CASSFPGGRNEQFF; CDR3 DNA: TGTGCCAGCAGTTTTCCGGGGGGGCGGAATGAGCAGTTCTTC
D gene: NA; clone size: few; V gene: TRBV7-6; J gene: TRBJ1-1; CDR3 protein: CASSRMLRQRAFF; CDR3 DNA: TGTGCCAGCAGTCGGATGTTAAGGCAAAGGGCTTTCTTT
D gene: TRBD1; clone size: many; V gene: TRBV28; J gene: TRBJ1-1; CDR3 protein: CASSLPRGQNTEAFF; CDR3 DNA: TGTGCCAGCAGTTTACCCAGGGGGCAGAACACTGAAGCTTTCTTT
D gene: NA; clone size: NA; V gene: TRBV4-3; J gene: TRBJ2-1; CDR3 protein: CASSREVPVDEQFF; CDR3 DNA: TGCGCCAGCAGCCGAGAGGTCCCGGTCGATGAGCAGTTCTTC
D gene: NA; clone size: many; V gene: TRBV27; J gene: TRBJ2-4; CDR3 protein: CASSRSVLAKNIQYF; CDR3 DNA: TGTGCCAGCAGCCGTAGCGTACTAGCCAAAAACATTCAGTACTTC
D gene: NA; clone size: few; V gene: TRBV29-1; J gene: TRBJ2-1; CDR3 protein: CSGTPARGRSSYNEQFF; CDR3 DNA: TGCAGCGGTACCCCCGCCAGGGGCCGTAGCTCCTACAATGAGCAGTTCTTC
D gene: TRBD1; clone size: NA; V gene: TRBV6-1; J gene: TRBJ1-5; CDR3 protein: CASRTGVNQPQHF; CDR3 DNA: TGTGCCAGTCGGACAGGAGTGAATCAGCCCCAGCATTTT
D gene: NA; clone size: NA; V gene: TRBV6-1; J gene: TRBJ2-2; CDR3 protein: CASSSSGYTGELFF; CDR3 DNA: TGTGCCAGCAGCTCCAGCGGATACACCGGGGAGCTGTTTTTT
D gene: NA; clone size: few; V gene: TRBV7-9; J gene: TRBJ2-1; CDR3 protein: CASSLVQSHEQFF; CDR3 DNA: TGTGCCAGCAGCTTAGTCCAAAGCCATGAGCAGTTCTTC
D gene: NA; clone size: many; V gene: TRBV5-4; J gene: TRBJ2-3; CDR3 protein: CASSSSGNIDTQYF; CDR3 DNA: TGTGCCAGCAGCTCTTCGGGGAATATAGATACGCAGTATTTT
D gene: TRBD1; clone size: few; V gene: TRBV24-1; J gene: TRBJ2-3; CDR3 protein: CATSDFEDREPDTQYF; CDR3 DNA: TGTGCCACCAGTGATTTCGAGGACAGGGAGCCTGATACGCAGTATTTT